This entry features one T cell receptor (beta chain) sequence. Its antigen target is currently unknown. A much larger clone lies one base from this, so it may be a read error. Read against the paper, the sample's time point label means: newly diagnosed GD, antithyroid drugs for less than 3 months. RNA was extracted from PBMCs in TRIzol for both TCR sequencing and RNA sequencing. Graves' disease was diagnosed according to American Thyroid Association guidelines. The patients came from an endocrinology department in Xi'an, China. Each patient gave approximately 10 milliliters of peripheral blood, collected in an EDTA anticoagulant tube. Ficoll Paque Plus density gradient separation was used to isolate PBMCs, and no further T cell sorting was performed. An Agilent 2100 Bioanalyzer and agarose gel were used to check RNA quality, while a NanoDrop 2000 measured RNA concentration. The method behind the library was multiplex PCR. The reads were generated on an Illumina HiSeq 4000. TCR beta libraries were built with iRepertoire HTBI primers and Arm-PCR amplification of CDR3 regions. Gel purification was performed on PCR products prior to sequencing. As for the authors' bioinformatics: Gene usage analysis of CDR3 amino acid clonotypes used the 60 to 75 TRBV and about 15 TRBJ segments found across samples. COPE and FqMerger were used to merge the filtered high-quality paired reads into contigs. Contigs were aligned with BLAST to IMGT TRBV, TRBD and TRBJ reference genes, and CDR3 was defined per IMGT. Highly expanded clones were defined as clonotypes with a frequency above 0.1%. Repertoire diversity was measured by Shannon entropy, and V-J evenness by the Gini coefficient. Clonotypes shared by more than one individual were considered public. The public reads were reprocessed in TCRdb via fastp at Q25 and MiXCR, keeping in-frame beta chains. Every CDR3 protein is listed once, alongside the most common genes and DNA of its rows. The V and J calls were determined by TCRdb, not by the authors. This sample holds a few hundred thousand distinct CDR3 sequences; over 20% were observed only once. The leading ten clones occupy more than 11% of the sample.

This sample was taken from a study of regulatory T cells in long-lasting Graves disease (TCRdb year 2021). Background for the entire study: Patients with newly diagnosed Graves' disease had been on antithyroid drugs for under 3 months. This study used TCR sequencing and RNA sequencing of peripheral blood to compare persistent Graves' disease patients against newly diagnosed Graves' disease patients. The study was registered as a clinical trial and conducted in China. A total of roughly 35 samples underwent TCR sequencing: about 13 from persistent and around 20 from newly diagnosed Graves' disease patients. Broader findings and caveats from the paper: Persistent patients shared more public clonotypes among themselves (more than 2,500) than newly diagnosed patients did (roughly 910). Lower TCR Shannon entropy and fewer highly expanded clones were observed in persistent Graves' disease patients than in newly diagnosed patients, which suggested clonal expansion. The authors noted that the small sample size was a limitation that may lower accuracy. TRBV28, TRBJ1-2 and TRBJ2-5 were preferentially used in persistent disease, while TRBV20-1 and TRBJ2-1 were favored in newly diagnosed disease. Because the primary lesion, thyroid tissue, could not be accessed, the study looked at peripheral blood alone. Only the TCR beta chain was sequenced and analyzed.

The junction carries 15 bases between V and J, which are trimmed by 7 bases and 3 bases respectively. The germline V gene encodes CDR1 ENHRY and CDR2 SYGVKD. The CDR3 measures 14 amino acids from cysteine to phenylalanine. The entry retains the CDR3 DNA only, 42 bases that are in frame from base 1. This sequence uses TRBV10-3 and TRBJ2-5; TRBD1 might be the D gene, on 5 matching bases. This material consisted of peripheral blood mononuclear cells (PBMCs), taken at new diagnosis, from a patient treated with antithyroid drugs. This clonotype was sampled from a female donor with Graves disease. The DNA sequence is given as TGTGCCATCAAACCTGCGGACATGGAAGAGACCCAGTACTTC. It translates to CAIKPADMEETQYF.